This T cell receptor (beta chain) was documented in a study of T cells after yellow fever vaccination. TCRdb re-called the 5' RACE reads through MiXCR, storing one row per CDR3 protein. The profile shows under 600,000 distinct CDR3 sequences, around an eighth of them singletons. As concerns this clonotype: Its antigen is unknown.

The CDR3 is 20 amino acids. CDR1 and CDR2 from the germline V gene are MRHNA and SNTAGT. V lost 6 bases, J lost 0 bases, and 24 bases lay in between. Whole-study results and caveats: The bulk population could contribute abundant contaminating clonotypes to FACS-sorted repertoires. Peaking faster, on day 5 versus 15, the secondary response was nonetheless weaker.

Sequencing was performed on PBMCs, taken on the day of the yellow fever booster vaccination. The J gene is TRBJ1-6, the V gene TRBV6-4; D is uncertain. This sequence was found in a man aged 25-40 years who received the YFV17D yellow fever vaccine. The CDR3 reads CASRRLEITGSSSYNSPLHF. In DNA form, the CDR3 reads TGTGCCAGCAGACGCCTCGAGATTACGGGCTCGAGCTCCTATAATTCACCCCTCCACTTT.